This TCR beta chain was profiled in a study of blood T cell repertoires in COVID-19. For this clone: The sample holds other DNA sequences that translate to the same CDR3.

J was trimmed by 2 bases and V by 0 bases; bases with no gene match: 4. CDR3 length: 16 amino acids. Per the germline V gene, CDR1 is SGHRS and CDR2 is YFSETQ. Using immunoSEQ multiplex PCR, the repertoire was profiled, and TCRdb retains in-frame clones only, with some absent. Here the sample spans some 410,000 clones, around 89% being singletons. Participants reported their clinical history, and cohort assignment relied on those reports. Sequencing used PBMCs or T cells enriched from blood (not recorded which). The chain couples TRBV5-1 to TRBJ2-1, with 8 positions matching TRBD2. This TCR derives from a woman between 25 and 40 years old with acute COVID-19. CDR3 nucleotide sequence: TGCGCCAGCAGCTTGGAACTAGCGGCTACCTACAATGAGCAGTTCTTC. Translation gives CASSLELAATYNEQFF.